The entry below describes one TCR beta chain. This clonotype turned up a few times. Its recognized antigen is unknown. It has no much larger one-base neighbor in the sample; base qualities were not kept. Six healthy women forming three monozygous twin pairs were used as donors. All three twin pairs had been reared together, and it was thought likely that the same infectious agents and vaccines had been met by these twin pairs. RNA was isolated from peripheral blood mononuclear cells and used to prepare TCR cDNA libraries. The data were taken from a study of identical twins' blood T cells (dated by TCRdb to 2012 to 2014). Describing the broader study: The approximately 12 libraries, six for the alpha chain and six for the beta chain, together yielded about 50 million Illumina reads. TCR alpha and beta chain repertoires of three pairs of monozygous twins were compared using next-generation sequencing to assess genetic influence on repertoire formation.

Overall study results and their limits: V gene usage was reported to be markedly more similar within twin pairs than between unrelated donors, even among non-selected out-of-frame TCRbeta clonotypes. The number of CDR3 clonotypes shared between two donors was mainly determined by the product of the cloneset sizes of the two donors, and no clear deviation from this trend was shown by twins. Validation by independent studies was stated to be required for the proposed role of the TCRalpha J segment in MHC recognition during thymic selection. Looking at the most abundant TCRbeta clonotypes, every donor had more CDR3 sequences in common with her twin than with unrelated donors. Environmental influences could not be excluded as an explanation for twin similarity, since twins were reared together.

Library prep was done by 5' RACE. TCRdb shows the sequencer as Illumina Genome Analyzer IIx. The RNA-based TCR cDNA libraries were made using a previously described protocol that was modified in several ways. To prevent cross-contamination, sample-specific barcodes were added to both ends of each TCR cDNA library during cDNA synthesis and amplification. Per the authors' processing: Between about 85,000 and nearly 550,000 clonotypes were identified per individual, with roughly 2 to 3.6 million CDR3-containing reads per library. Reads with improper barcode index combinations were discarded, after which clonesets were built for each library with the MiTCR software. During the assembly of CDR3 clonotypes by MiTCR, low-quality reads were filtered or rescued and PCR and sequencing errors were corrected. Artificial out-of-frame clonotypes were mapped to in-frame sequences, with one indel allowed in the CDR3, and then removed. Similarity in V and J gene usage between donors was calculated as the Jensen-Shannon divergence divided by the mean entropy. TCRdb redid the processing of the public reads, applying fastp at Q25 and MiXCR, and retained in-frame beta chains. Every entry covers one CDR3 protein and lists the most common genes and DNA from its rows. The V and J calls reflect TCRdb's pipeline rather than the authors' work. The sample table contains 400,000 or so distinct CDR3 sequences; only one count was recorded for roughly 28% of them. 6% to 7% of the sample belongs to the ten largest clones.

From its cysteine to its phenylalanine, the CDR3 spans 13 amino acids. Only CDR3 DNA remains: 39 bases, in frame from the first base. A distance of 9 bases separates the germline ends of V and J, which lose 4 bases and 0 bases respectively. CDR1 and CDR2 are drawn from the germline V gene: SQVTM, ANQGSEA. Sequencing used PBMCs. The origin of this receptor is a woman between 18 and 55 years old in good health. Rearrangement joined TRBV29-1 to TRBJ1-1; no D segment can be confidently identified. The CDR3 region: CSVGKSLNTEAFF. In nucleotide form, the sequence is TGCAGCGTTGGTAAATCCTTGAACACTGAAGCTTTCTTT.